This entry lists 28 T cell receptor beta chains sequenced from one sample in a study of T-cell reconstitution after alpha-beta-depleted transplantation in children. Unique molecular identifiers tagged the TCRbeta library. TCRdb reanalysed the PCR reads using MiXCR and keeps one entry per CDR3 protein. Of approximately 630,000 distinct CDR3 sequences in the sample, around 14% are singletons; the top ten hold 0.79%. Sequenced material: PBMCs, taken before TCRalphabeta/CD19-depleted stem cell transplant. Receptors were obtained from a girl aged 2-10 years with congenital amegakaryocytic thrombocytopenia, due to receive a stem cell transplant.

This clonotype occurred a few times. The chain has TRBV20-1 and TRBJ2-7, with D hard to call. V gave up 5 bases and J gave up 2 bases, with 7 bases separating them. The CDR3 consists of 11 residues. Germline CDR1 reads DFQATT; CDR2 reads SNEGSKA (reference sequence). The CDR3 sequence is CSAWRPYEQYF. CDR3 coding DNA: TGCAGTGCTTGGCGGCCCTACGAGCAGTACTTC.

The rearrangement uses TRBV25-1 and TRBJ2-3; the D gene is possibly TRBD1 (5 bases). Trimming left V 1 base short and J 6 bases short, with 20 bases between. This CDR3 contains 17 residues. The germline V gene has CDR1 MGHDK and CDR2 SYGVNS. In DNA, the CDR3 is TGTGCCAGCAGTGAATTTCAAGGGGCTGGGAAGGTTGATACGCAGTATTTT. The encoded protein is CASSEFQGAGKVDTQYF.

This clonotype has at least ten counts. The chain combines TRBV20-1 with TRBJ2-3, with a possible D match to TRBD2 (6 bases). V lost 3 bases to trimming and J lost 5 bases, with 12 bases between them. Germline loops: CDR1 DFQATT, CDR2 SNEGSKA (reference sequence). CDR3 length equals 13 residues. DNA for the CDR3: TGCAGTGCTAGGAGGGAGGCGAGAGATACGCAGTATTTT. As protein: CSARREARDTQYF.

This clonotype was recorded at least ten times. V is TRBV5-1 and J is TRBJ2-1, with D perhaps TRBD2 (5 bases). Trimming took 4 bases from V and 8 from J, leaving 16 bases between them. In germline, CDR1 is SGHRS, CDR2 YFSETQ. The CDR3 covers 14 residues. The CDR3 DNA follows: TGCGCCAGCAGCCGGTCGGGAACGACGGATGAGCAGTTCTTC. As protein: CASSRSGTTDEQFF.

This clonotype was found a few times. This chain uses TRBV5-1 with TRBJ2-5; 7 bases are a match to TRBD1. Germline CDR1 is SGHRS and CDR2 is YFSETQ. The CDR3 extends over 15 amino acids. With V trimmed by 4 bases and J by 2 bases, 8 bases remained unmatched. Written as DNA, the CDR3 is TGCGCCAGCAGCCTAGGACAGGCACCTCAAGAGACCCAGTACTTC. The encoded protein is CASSLGQAPQETQYF. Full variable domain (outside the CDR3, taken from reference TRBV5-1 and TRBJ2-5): KAGVTQTPRYLIKTRGQQVTLSCSPISGHRSVSWYQQTPGQGLQFLFEYFSETQRNKGNFPGRFSGRQFSNSRSEMNVSTLELGDSALYLCASSLGQAPQETQYFGPGTRLLVL.

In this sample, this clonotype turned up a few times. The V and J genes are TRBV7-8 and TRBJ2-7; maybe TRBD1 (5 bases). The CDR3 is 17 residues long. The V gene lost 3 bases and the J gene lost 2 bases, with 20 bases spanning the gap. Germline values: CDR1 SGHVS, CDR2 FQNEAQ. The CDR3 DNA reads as TGTGCCAGCAGCTTCACAGCCAACAGGATATTCGCCTACGAGCAGTACTTC. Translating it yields CASSFTANRIFAYEQYF.

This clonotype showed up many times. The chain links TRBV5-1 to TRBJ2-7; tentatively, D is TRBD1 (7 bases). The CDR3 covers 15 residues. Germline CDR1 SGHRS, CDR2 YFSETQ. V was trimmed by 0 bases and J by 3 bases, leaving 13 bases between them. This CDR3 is CASSLGTGLIYEQYF. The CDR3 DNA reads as TGCGCCAGCAGCTTGGGGACAGGACTAATCTACGAGCAGTACTTC.

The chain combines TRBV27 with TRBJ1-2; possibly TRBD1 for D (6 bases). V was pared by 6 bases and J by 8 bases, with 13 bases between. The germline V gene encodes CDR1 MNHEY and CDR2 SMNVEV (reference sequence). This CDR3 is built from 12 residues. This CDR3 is CASSARGGGYTF. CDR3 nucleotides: TGTGCCAGCAGCGCAAGGGGGGGCGGCTACACCTTC.

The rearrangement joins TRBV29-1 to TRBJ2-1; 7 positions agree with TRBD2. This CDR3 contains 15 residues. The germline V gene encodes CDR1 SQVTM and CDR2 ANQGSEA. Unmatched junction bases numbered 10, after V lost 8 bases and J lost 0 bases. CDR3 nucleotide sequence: TGCAGCTCGCTCCTGGGGGGGATCTCCTACAATGAGCAGTTCTTC. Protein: CSSLLGGISYNEQFF.

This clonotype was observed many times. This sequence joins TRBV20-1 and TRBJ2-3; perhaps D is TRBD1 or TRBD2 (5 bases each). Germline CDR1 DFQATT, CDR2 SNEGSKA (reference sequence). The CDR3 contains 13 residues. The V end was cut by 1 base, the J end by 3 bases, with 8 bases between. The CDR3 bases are TGCAGTGCTAGAGGGGGGAGTACAGATACGCAGTATTTT. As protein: CSARGGSTDTQYF.

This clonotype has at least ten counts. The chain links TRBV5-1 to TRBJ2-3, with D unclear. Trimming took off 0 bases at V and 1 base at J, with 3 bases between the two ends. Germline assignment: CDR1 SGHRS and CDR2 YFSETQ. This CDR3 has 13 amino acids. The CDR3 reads CASSLEGTDTQYF. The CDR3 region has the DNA TGCGCCAGCAGCTTGGAGGGCACAGATACGCAGTATTTT. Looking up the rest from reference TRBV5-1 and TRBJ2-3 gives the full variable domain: KAGVTQTPRYLIKTRGQQVTLSCSPISGHRSVSWYQQTPGQGLQFLFEYFSETQRNKGNFPGRFSGRQFSNSRSEMNVSTLELGDSALYLCASSLEGTDTQYFGPGTRLTVL.

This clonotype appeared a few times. CDR3 coding DNA: TGCAGCGTTTGTAGGAAGCTAGCGGGAGATGAGCAGTTCTTC. This translates into CSVCRKLAGDEQFF. This chain connects TRBV29-1 to TRBJ2-1; 10 bases align to TRBD2. Germline lookup yields CDR1 SQVTM and CDR2 ANQGSEA. This CDR3 has 14 amino acids. J was trimmed by 8 bases and V by 5 bases; bases with no gene match: 9.

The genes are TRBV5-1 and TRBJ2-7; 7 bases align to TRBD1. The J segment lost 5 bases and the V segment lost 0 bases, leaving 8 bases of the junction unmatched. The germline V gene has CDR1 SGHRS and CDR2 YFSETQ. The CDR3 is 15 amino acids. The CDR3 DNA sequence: TGCGCCAGCAGCTTGGGACAGGGTGGTGTCGACGAGCAGTACTTC. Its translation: CASSLGQGGVDEQYF.

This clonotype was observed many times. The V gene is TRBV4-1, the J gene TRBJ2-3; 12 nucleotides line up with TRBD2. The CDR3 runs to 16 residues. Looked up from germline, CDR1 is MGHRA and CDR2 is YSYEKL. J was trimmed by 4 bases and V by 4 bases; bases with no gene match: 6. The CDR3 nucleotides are TGCGCCAGCAGCCCATCGGGACTAGCGGGTCCAGATACGCAGTATTTT. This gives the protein CASSPSGLAGPDTQYF.

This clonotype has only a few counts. The CDR3 coding sequence is TGTGCCAGCAGTTTATTGGCAGGCCAACAGGCAGGCGGGGAGCTGTTTTTT. It is translated as CASSLLAGQQAGGELFF. The rearrangement joins TRBV27 to TRBJ2-2; D might be TRBD1 (5 bases). V was trimmed by 1 base and J by 7 bases, leaving 19 bases between them. The CDR3 totals 17 residues. CDR1 and CDR2 from the germline V gene are MNHEY and SMNVEV (reference sequence).

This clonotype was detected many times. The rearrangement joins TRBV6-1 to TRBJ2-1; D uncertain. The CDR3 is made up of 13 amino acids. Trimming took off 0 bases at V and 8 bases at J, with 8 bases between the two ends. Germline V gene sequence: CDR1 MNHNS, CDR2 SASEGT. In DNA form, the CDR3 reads TGTGCCAGCAGTGAAGCCTGGTGGGATGAGCAGTTCTTC. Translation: CASSEAWWDEQFF.

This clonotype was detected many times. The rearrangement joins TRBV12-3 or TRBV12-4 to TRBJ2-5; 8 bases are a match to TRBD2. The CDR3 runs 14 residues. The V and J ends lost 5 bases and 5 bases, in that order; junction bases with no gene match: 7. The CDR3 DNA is TGTGCCAGCAGTACGCGGGAGGCTGGTGAGACCCAGTACTTC. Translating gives CASSTREAGETQYF.

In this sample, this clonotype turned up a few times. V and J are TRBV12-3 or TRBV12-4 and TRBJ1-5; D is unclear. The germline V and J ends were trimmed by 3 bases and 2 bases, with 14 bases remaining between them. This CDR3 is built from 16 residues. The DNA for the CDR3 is TGTGCCAGCAGTTTTGTCGTCGCCGGGGGCAATCAGCCCCAGCATTTT. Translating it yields CASSFVVAGGNQPQHF.

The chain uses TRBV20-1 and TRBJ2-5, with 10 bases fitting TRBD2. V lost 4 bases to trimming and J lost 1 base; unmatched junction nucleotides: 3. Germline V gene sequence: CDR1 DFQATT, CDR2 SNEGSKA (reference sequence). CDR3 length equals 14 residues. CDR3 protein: CSATSGRGQETQYF. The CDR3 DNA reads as TGCAGTGCTACTAGCGGGAGAGGCCAAGAGACCCAGTACTTC.

Here the CDR3 DNA reads TGTGCCAGCAGCCCTAGCGGGGGGGCGTCCACCGGGGAGCTGTTTTTT. Protein sequence: CASSPSGGASTGELFF. This chain joins TRBV7-8 and TRBJ2-2, with 12 bases lining up with TRBD2. This CDR3 region has 16 residues. V shed 5 bases, J shed 4 bases, and the junction held 5 bases outside the gene matches. Germline CDR1 reads SGHVS; CDR2 reads FQNEAQ.

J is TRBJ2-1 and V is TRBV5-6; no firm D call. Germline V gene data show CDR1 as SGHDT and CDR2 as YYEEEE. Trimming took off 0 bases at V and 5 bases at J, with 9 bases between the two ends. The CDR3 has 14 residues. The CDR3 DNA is TGTGCCAGCAGCTTGGGGACCCTCCACAATGAGCAGTTCTTC. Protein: CASSLGTLHNEQFF.

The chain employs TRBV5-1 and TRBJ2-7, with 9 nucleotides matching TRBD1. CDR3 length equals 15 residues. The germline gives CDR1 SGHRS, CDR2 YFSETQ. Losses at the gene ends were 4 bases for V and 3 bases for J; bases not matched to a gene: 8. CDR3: CASSLGQGGLYEQYF. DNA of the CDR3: TGCGCCAGCAGCCTGGGACAGGGAGGACTCTACGAGCAGTACTTC.

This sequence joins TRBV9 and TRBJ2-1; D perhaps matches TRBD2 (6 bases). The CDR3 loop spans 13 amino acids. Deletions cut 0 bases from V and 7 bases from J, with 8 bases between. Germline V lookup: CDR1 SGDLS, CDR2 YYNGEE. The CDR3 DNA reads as TGTGCCAGCAGCGTAGCGGGGGATAATGAGCAGTTCTTC. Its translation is CASSVAGDNEQFF.

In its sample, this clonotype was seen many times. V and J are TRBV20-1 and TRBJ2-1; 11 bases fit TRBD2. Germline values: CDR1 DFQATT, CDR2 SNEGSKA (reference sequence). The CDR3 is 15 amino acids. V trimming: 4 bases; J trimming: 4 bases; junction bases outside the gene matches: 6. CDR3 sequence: CSATRTSGLYNEQFF. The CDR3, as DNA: TGCAGTGCTACCCGGACTAGCGGGCTTTACAATGAGCAGTTCTTC.

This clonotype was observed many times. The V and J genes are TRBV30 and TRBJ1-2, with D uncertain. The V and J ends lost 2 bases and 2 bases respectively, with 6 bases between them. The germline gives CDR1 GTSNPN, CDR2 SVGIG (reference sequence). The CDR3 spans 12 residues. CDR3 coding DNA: TGTGCCTGGAGTAATTGGAACTATGGCTACACCTTC. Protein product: CAWSNWNYGYTF.

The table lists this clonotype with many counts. The CDR3 sequence: CASSNRDGGGEQYF. The CDR3 coding sequence is TGCGCCAGCTCAAACCGGGACGGAGGGGGCGAGCAGTACTTC. The chain links TRBV5-1 to TRBJ2-7, with D possibly called TRBD1 or TRBD2 (6 bases each). There are 14 residues in the CDR3. Looked up from germline, CDR1 is SGHRS and CDR2 is YFSETQ. The germline V and J ends were trimmed by 7 bases and 6 bases, with 20 bases remaining between them.

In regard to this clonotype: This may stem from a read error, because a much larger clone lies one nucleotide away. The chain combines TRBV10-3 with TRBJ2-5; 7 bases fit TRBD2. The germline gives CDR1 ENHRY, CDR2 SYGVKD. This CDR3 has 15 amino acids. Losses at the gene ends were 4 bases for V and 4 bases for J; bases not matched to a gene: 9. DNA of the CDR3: TGTGCCATCAGTGCCCGAAGCGGGGTCGGAGAGACCCAGTACTTC. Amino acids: CAISARSGVGETQYF.

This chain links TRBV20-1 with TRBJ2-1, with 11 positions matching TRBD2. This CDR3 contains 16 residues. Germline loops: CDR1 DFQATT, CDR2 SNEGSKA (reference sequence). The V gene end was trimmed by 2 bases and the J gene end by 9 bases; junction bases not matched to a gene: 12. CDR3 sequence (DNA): TGCAGTGCTAGAATCCCCCCCCTTAGCGGGAGGGGTGAGCAGTTCTTC. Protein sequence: CSARIPPLSGRGEQFF.